A selection of T cell receptor beta chains follows, all from one sample in a study of post-analysis software for immune sequencing data. Each CDR3 protein gets one entry after TCRdb re-called the PCR reads with MiXCR. The data contain approximately 260,000 distinct CDR3 sequences, about 40% of them singletons. Sequencing used blood. The source is a girl aged 5-17 years with multiple sclerosis. CDR3s include the opening cysteine and the closing phenylalanine or tryptophan. The D gene is left open where the match is weak. Not all rows give a size; the values are once, few, many and, for expanded clones, a class.

V gene: TRBV10-3
CDR3 length: 13
D gene: NA
J gene: TRBJ2-1
clone size: NA
CDR3 protein: CAILLRDSNEQFF
CDR3 DNA: TGTGCCATCCTCTTGCGGGATAGCAATGAGCAGTTCTTC

V gene: TRBV5-1
CDR3 length: 14
D gene: NA
J gene: TRBJ1-5
clone size: many
CDR3 protein: CASSSGGSDQPQHF
CDR3 DNA: TGCGCCAGCAGCTCTGGGGGTTCGGATCAGCCCCAGCATTTT

V gene: TRBV12-3/TRBV12-4
CDR3 length: 14
D gene: NA
J gene: TRBJ2-5
clone size: many
CDR3 protein: CASSLHGGRETQYF
CDR3 DNA: TGTGCCAGCAGTTTACACGGTGGGCGAGAGACCCAGTACTTC

V gene: TRBV19
CDR3 length: 15
D gene: NA
J gene: TRBJ2-2
clone size: few
CDR3 protein: CASSPTTANTGELFF
CDR3 DNA: TGTGCCAGTAGCCCTACCACAGCGAACACCGGGGAGCTGTTTTTT

V gene: TRBV28
CDR3 length: 15
D gene: NA
J gene: TRBJ2-2
clone size: NA
CDR3 protein: CASSNPGTGTGELFF
CDR3 DNA: TGTGCCAGCAGTAACCCCGGGACCGGAACCGGGGAGCTGTTTTTT

V gene: TRBV12-3/TRBV12-4
CDR3 length: 14
D gene: NA
J gene: TRBJ1-1
clone size: many
CDR3 protein: CASSRPGENTEAFF
CDR3 DNA: TGTGCCAGCAGTCGTCCAGGGGAGAACACTGAAGCTTTCTTT

V gene: TRBV14
CDR3 length: 15
D gene: NA
J gene: TRBJ2-5
clone size: NA
CDR3 protein: CAGSRVRGVQETQYF
CDR3 DNA: TGTGCCGGCAGCCGGGTGCGAGGGGTCCAAGAGACCCAGTACTTC

V gene: TRBV12-3/TRBV12-4
CDR3 length: 16
D gene: TRBD2
J gene: TRBJ2-3
clone size: few
CDR3 protein: CASSLGPSGGTDTQYF
CDR3 DNA: TGTGCCAGCAGTTTAGGTCCTAGCGGGGGCACAGATACGCAGTATTTT

V gene: TRBV5-1
CDR3 length: 18
D gene: NA
J gene: TRBJ2-1
clone size: many
CDR3 protein: CASSLEGGRLSSYNEQFF
CDR3 DNA: TGCGCCAGCAGCTTGGAGGGGGGTAGGTTGAGCTCCTACAATGAGCAGTTCTTC

V gene: TRBV5-1
CDR3 length: 14
D gene: TRBD1
J gene: TRBJ1-1
clone size: many
CDR3 protein: CASGPGTGHTEAFF
CDR3 DNA: TGCGCCAGCGGGCCTGGGACAGGACACACTGAAGCTTTCTTT

V gene: TRBV5-1
CDR3 length: 15
D gene: TRBD1
J gene: TRBJ1-5
clone size: many
CDR3 protein: CASSLEGTGDQPQHF
CDR3 DNA: TGCGCCAGCAGCTTGGAGGGGACAGGAGATCAGCCCCAGCATTTT

V gene: TRBV19
CDR3 length: 14
D gene: NA
J gene: TRBJ1-5
clone size: few
CDR3 protein: CASSVGNSNQPQHF
CDR3 DNA: TGTGCCAGTAGTGTAGGCAATAGCAATCAGCCCCAGCATTTT

V gene: TRBV29-1
CDR3 length: 11
D gene: NA
J gene: TRBJ1-2
clone size: NA
CDR3 protein: CSVTGGWGYTF
CDR3 DNA: TGCAGCGTTACAGGTGGATGGGGCTACACCTTC

V gene: TRBV5-6
CDR3 length: 18
D gene: TRBD2
J gene: TRBJ2-5
clone size: many
CDR3 protein: CASSLGELRLAGGETQYF
CDR3 DNA: TGTGCCAGCAGCTTGGGAGAGCTGCGACTAGCGGGAGGAGAGACCCAGTACTTC

V gene: TRBV3-1
CDR3 length: 15
D gene: NA
J gene: TRBJ2-1
clone size: many
CDR3 protein: CASSGAFPVRNEQFF
CDR3 DNA: TGTGCCAGCAGCGGCGCCTTTCCGGTTCGGAATGAGCAGTTCTTC

V gene: TRBV27
CDR3 length: 17
D gene: NA
J gene: TRBJ1-6
clone size: few
CDR3 protein: CASSLGAGTGYNSPLHF
CDR3 DNA: TGTGCCAGCAGTTTGGGGGCGGGGACCGGTTATAATTCACCCCTCCACTTT

V gene: TRBV9
CDR3 length: 15
D gene: TRBD2
J gene: TRBJ2-4
clone size: many
CDR3 protein: CASSVGGTSEDIQYF
CDR3 DNA: TGTGCCAGCAGCGTAGGCGGGACTAGCGAGGACATTCAGTACTTC

V gene: TRBV29-1
CDR3 length: 14
D gene: NA
J gene: TRBJ2-7
clone size: NA
CDR3 protein: CSVEDRGEDYEQYF
CDR3 DNA: TGCAGCGTTGAAGATCGGGGCGAGGACTACGAGCAGTACTTC

V gene: TRBV6-5
CDR3 length: 11
D gene: TRBD1
J gene: TRBJ2-5
clone size: many
CDR3 protein: CASNFRGLEYF
CDR3 DNA: TGTGCCAGCAATTTCAGGGGGCTGGAGTACTTC

V gene: TRBV18
CDR3 length: 15
D gene: NA
J gene: TRBJ2-3
clone size: many
CDR3 protein: CASSPAQAGGDTQYF
CDR3 DNA: TGTGCCAGCTCACCTGCACAGGCCGGAGGAGATACGCAGTATTTT

V gene: TRBV20-1
CDR3 length: 14
D gene: NA
J gene: TRBJ1-1
clone size: NA
CDR3 protein: CGATRRGGRAEAFF
CDR3 DNA: TGCGGTGCTACTCGGCGGGGCGGCAGAGCTGAAGCTTTCTTT

V gene: TRBV19
CDR3 length: 14
D gene: NA
J gene: TRBJ1-5
clone size: few
CDR3 protein: CASSIRESNQPQHF
CDR3 DNA: TGTGCCAGTAGTATACGGGAGAGCAATCAGCCCCAGCATTTT

V gene: TRBV29-1
CDR3 length: 15
D gene: TRBD1
J gene: TRBJ1-1
clone size: many
CDR3 protein: CSVVWGRQGGTEAFF
CDR3 DNA: TGCAGCGTCGTGTGGGGGAGACAGGGCGGCACTGAAGCTTTCTTT

V gene: TRBV20-1
CDR3 length: 15
D gene: TRBD2
J gene: TRBJ2-1
clone size: NA
CDR3 protein: CSARVGSGGAHEQFF
CDR3 DNA: TGCAGTGCTAGAGTAGGGAGCGGGGGGGCGCATGAGCAGTTCTTC

V gene: TRBV24-1
CDR3 length: 19
D gene: NA
J gene: TRBJ2-6
clone size: NA
CDR3 protein: CATSDADREGGLGANVLTF
CDR3 DNA: TGTGCCACCAGTGACGCGGACCGCGAGGGGGGGCTTGGGGCCAACGTCCTGACTTTC

V gene: TRBV7-7
CDR3 length: 14
D gene: NA
J gene: TRBJ2-2
clone size: few
CDR3 protein: CASGAGLPKGELFF
CDR3 DNA: TGTGCCAGCGGCGCTGGCTTACCAAAAGGGGAGCTGTTTTTT

V gene: TRBV12-3/TRBV12-4
CDR3 length: 13
D gene: NA
J gene: TRBJ1-5
clone size: once
CDR3 protein: CASSSEGSQPQHF
CDR3 DNA: TGTGCCAGCAGTTCGGAGGGGAGTCAGCCCCAGCATTTT

V gene: TRBV5-1
CDR3 length: 13
D gene: NA
J gene: TRBJ1-1
clone size: few
CDR3 protein: CASSLEAGVEAFF
CDR3 DNA: TGCGCCAGCAGCTTGGAAGCGGGAGTTGAAGCTTTCTTT

V gene: TRBV20-1
CDR3 length: 15
D gene: TRBD1
J gene: TRBJ1-3
clone size: few
CDR3 protein: CSAIPGGRGGNTIYF
CDR3 DNA: TGCAGTGCCATCCCAGGGGGCAGAGGTGGAAACACCATATATTTT

V gene: TRBV24-1
CDR3 length: 17
D gene: NA
J gene: TRBJ2-1
clone size: many
CDR3 protein: CATSDPLAGALYNEQFF
CDR3 DNA: TGTGCCACCAGTGATCCCTTGGCAGGGGCTCTATACAATGAGCAGTTCTTC

V gene: TRBV15
CDR3 length: 16
D gene: TRBD1
J gene: TRBJ2-7
clone size: NA
CDR3 protein: CATSRAVGQETYEQYF
CDR3 DNA: TGTGCCACCAGCAGAGCAGTGGGACAGGAGACCTACGAGCAGTACTTC

V gene: TRBV20-1
CDR3 length: 16
D gene: TRBD1
J gene: TRBJ1-1
clone size: NA
CDR3 protein: CSARDKDRDIRTEAFF
CDR3 DNA: TGCAGTGCTAGAGACAAGGACAGGGATATTCGTACTGAAGCTTTCTTT

V gene: TRBV5-1
CDR3 length: 14
D gene: TRBD1
J gene: TRBJ1-4
clone size: few
CDR3 protein: CASSTTGDNEKLFF
CDR3 DNA: TGCGCCAGCAGTACGACAGGGGATAATGAAAAACTGTTTTTT

V gene: TRBV20-1
CDR3 length: 13
D gene: NA
J gene: TRBJ1-1
clone size: NA
CDR3 protein: CSAYHRANTEAFF
CDR3 DNA: TGCAGTGCCTACCACAGGGCGAACACTGAAGCTTTCTTT

V gene: TRBV20-1
CDR3 length: 15
D gene: NA
J gene: TRBJ1-5
clone size: once
CDR3 protein: CSARDSGRGTQPQHF
CDR3 DNA: TGCAGTGCTAGAGACTCGGGCAGGGGTACTCAGCCCCAGCATTTT

V gene: TRBV30
CDR3 length: 13
D gene: TRBD2
J gene: TRBJ2-1
clone size: NA
CDR3 protein: CAYQAGGYNEQFF
CDR3 DNA: TGTGCCTACCAAGCGGGAGGCTACAATGAGCAGTTCTTC

V gene: TRBV4-1
CDR3 length: 15
D gene: NA
J gene: TRBJ1-5
clone size: few
CDR3 protein: CASSQGQVGNQPQHF
CDR3 DNA: TGCGCCAGCAGCCAAGGTCAGGTAGGCAATCAGCCCCAGCATTTT

V gene: TRBV20-1
CDR3 length: 15
D gene: TRBD2
J gene: TRBJ2-1
clone size: NA
CDR3 protein: CSEREAGVFYNEQFF
CDR3 DNA: TGCAGTGAGCGTGAAGCGGGAGTTTTCTACAATGAGCAGTTCTTC

V gene: TRBV9
CDR3 length: 13
D gene: TRBD1
J gene: TRBJ2-5
clone size: few
CDR3 protein: CASSAGQGTTQYF
CDR3 DNA: TGTGCCAGCAGCGCGGGACAGGGAACGACCCAGTACTTC

V gene: TRBV2
CDR3 length: 15
D gene: TRBD1
J gene: TRBJ2-5
clone size: NA
CDR3 protein: CASSAYRGFGETQYF
CDR3 DNA: TGTGCCAGCAGTGCTTACAGGGGATTCGGGGAGACCCAGTACTTC

V gene: TRBV29-1
CDR3 length: 13
D gene: TRBD2
J gene: TRBJ2-3
clone size: many
CDR3 protein: CSVKRGLTDTQYF
CDR3 DNA: TGCAGCGTTAAGCGGGGACTCACAGATACGCAGTATTTT

V gene: TRBV20-1
CDR3 length: 14
D gene: NA
J gene: TRBJ1-4
clone size: many
CDR3 protein: CSASWSGENEKLFF
CDR3 DNA: TGCAGTGCTAGTTGGAGTGGGGAAAATGAAAAACTGTTTTTT

V gene: TRBV12-3/TRBV12-4
CDR3 length: 12
D gene: NA
J gene: TRBJ1-1
clone size: NA
CDR3 protein: CASRLKITEAFF
CDR3 DNA: TGTGCCAGCAGGCTCAAGATCACTGAAGCTTTCTTT

V gene: TRBV5-1
CDR3 length: 15
D gene: NA
J gene: TRBJ1-1
clone size: many
CDR3 protein: CASKTSGSGVTEAFF
CDR3 DNA: TGCGCCAGCAAGACCTCGGGGTCCGGGGTCACTGAAGCTTTCTTT

V gene: TRBV20-1
CDR3 length: 14
D gene: NA
J gene: TRBJ1-2
clone size: few
CDR3 protein: CSARDLRTDYGYTF
CDR3 DNA: TGCAGTGCTAGAGACCTCAGGACAGACTATGGCTACACCTTC

V gene: TRBV6-1
CDR3 length: 14
D gene: NA
J gene: TRBJ1-2
clone size: many
CDR3 protein: CASTGSGGAVGYTF
CDR3 DNA: TGTGCCAGCACGGGTTCCGGGGGGGCTGTTGGCTACACCTTC

V gene: TRBV6-1
CDR3 length: 13
D gene: NA
J gene: TRBJ2-5
clone size: few
CDR3 protein: CASSSWQQETQYF
CDR3 DNA: TGTGCCAGCTCGTCGTGGCAGCAAGAGACCCAGTACTTC

V gene: TRBV6-6
CDR3 length: 12
D gene: NA
J gene: TRBJ2-2
clone size: many
CDR3 protein: CASRVNTGELFF
CDR3 DNA: TGTGCCAGCAGAGTGAACACCGGGGAGCTGTTTTTT

V gene: TRBV11-2
CDR3 length: 19
D gene: TRBD2
J gene: TRBJ2-1
clone size: NA
CDR3 protein: CASSLDGLAGAHSYNEQFF
CDR3 DNA: TGTGCCAGCAGCTTAGATGGGCTAGCGGGAGCCCACTCCTACAATGAGCAGTTCTTC

V gene: TRBV28
CDR3 length: 12
D gene: NA
J gene: TRBJ2-5
clone size: many
CDR3 protein: CASRGVQETQYF
CDR3 DNA: TGTGCCAGCAGAGGGGTTCAAGAGACCCAGTACTTC

V gene: TRBV6-1
CDR3 length: 14
D gene: NA
J gene: TRBJ2-2
clone size: NA
CDR3 protein: CASSHPAVSGELFF
CDR3 DNA: TGTGCCAGCAGTCACCCGGCGGTCTCGGGGGAGCTGTTTTTT

V gene: TRBV20-1
CDR3 length: 12
D gene: NA
J gene: TRBJ2-7
clone size: many
CDR3 protein: CSARHRFNAEYF
CDR3 DNA: TGCAGTGCTAGACACAGGTTCAACGCTGAGTACTTC

V gene: TRBV6-1
CDR3 length: 15
D gene: NA
J gene: TRBJ2-5
clone size: many
CDR3 protein: CASRAGPIVRETQYF
CDR3 DNA: TGTGCCAGCAGGGCGGGGCCTATCGTTCGGGAGACCCAGTACTTC

V gene: TRBV5-1
CDR3 length: 13
D gene: NA
J gene: TRBJ2-5
clone size: many
CDR3 protein: CASSPDSQETQYF
CDR3 DNA: TGCGCCAGCAGCCCGGACAGCCAAGAGACCCAGTACTTC